This T cell receptor beta chain was identified in a study of T cell changes during pregnancy in multiple sclerosis. CDR1 and CDR2 (germline): MNHEY, SVGAGI. This CDR3 spans 12 amino acids. The V end lost 6 bases, the J end lost 6 bases, and 12 bases lay between the germline ends. The protocol was immunoSEQ multiplex PCR, while the TCRdb copy is restricted to in-frame clones and leaves out a portion. The top ten hold roughly 1.1% of the sample, which has 40,000 to 50,000 clones, about 88% seen once. V and J are TRBV6-5 and TRBJ2-7; weak D call: TRBD1 (5 bases). The TCR was taken from a female donor with multiple sclerosis, enrolled in a pregnancy study. The source was CD4+ T cells from peripheral blood mononuclear cells, collected in the first trimester of pregnancy. Here the CDR3 reads CASRDVRGEQYF. The CDR3 DNA is TGTGCCAGCAGAGACGTAAGGGGCGAGCAGTACTTC.